These 23 T cell receptor beta chains share one sample of origin, sequenced in a study of regulatory T cells in long-lasting Graves disease. Time point of the sample: persistent/refractory GD, antithyroid drugs over 5 years with positive TRAb. The TCR library used RNA extracted from PBMCs. With iRepertoire HTBI primers and Arm-PCR of CDR3 regions, TCR beta libraries were built. TCRdb re-called the multiplex PCR reads with MiXCR, one entry per CDR3 protein. The sample has 650,000 to 850,000 distinct CDR3 sequences; about 30% are singletons. Sample: peripheral blood mononuclear cells (PBMCs), taken when the disease was refractory, from a patient treated with antithyroid drugs. The origin of the receptors is a female donor with Graves disease.

This clonotype was found a few times. The rearrangement links TRBV11-1 to TRBJ2-1, with D hard to call. Trimming shortened V by 5 bases and J by 0 bases, and 23 bases separated the two germline ends. The CDR3 runs 19 residues. Looked up from germline, CDR1 is SGHAT and CDR2 is FQDESV (reference sequence). CDR3 protein: CASSPSGTRLTSSYNEQFF. CDR3 DNA sequence: TGTGCCAGCAGCCCGTCCGGAACCCGACTCACCAGCTCCTACAATGAGCAGTTCTTC.

The rearrangement joins TRBV4-2 to TRBJ1-4; tentatively, D is TRBD1 (5 bases). Deletions cut 4 bases from V and 5 bases from J, with 14 bases between. The CDR3 is 15 amino acids. Germline assignment: CDR1 LGHNA and CDR2 YNFKEQ. The CDR3 loop reads CASSPRDSVNEKLFF. The CDR3 DNA is TGTGCCAGCAGCCCCCGGGACTCCGTAAATGAAAAACTGTTTTTT.

This clonotype was seen at least ten times. This chain joins TRBV29-1 and TRBJ2-7; TRBD1 aligns across 8 bases. The CDR3 extends over 14 amino acids. The germline V gene encodes CDR1 SQVTM and CDR2 ANQGSEA. The trim removed 4 bases at V and 1 base at J, leaving 6 bases unmatched. CDR3 in amino acids: CSVASTGASYEQYF. Written as DNA, the CDR3 is TGCAGCGTTGCCTCGACAGGGGCTTCCTACGAGCAGTACTTC.

This chain connects TRBV6-5 to TRBJ1-1; perhaps TRBD1 as D (6 bases). Trimming shortened V by 0 bases and J by 5 bases, and 10 bases separated the two germline ends. CDR3 size: 14 residues. Germline assignment: CDR1 MNHEY and CDR2 SVGAGI. In nucleotides, the CDR3 is TGTGCCAGCAGTTACTCACAGGGATGGACTGAAGCTTTCTTT. Protein product: CASSYSQGWTEAFF.

This clonotype has more than one count but fewer than ten. V and J are TRBV12-3 or TRBV12-4 and TRBJ1-1; possibly TRBD1 for D (6 bases). The germline V and J ends were trimmed by 2 bases and 11 bases, with 12 bases remaining between them. The CDR3 extends over 12 amino acids. The CDR3 region is CASSLMGGPAFF. Here the CDR3 DNA reads TGTGCCAGCAGTTTAATGGGGGGGCCCGCTTTCTTT.

With respect to this clonotype: The missing conserved phenylalanine or tryptophan at the end of this CDR3 makes a read error likely. J is TRBJ1-1 and V is TRBV28; a weak D match, TRBD1 (5 bases). This CDR3 is built from 12 residues. Trimming cost V 1 base and J 11 bases, with 11 bases left between them. In germline, CDR1 is MDHEN, CDR2 SYDVKM. The CDR3 DNA reads TGTGCCAGCAGTTTATCCGGGGCTATGGCTTTCCTT. Translating it yields CASSLSGAMAFL.

This clonotype has a handful of counts. V usage is TRBV5-1 and J usage is TRBJ1-4, with unresolved D. The CDR3 spans 13 residues. Trimming shortened V by 4 bases and J by 5 bases, and 9 bases separated the two germline ends. The V gene's germline CDR1 is SGHRS and CDR2 YFSETQ. CDR3 sequence: CASSQASNEKLFF. The DNA for the CDR3 is TGCGCCAGCAGCCAAGCAAGCAATGAAAAACTGTTTTTT.

This chain links TRBV6-2 or TRBV6-3 with TRBJ1-2; D unresolved. Per germline, CDR1 MNHEY and CDR2 SVGEGT. V shed 2 bases and J shed 8 bases, with 18 bases lying between them. The CDR3 contains 15 residues. The CDR3 spells CASSYNREPHTGYTF. The CDR3 DNA reads as TGTGCCAGCAGTTACAATAGGGAGCCCCACACCGGCTACACCTTC.

V usage is TRBV7-9 and J usage is TRBJ1-6; D call uncertain. Germline CDR1 is SEHNR and CDR2 is FQNEAQ (reference sequence). The V end lost 1 base, the J end lost 10 bases, and 8 bases lay between the germline ends. This CDR3 region has 13 residues. The CDR3: CASSLGQESPLHF. The DNA of the CDR3 is TGTGCCAGCAGCTTAGGACAAGAGTCACCCCTCCACTTT. Full variable domain (remainder filled in from reference TRBV7-9 and TRBJ1-6): DTGVSQNPRHKITKRGQNVTFRCDPISEHNRLYWYRQTLGQGPEFLTYFQNEAQLEKSRLLSDRFSAERPKGSFSTLEIQRTEQGDSAMYLCASSLGQESPLHFGNGTRLTVT.

This clonotype turned up a few times. This sequence joins TRBV20-1 and TRBJ1-5; perhaps TRBD1 as D (5 bases). The germline V gene has CDR1 DFQATT and CDR2 SNEGSKA (reference sequence). CDR3 size: 15 residues. Trimming left V 3 bases short and J 4 bases short, with 16 bases between. The CDR3, as DNA: TGCAGTGCTAGGGTCGGGGACTTGCGGAATCAGCCCCAGCATTTT. This encodes CSARVGDLRNQPQHF.

This clonotype was seen a handful of times. The chain joins TRBV20-1 to TRBJ1-1; D unclear. The CDR3 runs to 15 residues. From germline, CDR1 is DFQATT and CDR2 SNEGSKA (reference sequence). Trimming took 0 bases from V and 3 from J, leaving 14 bases between them. The CDR3 protein is CSARDRVLGYTEAFF. CDR3 nucleotide sequence: TGCAGTGCTAGAGATCGGGTTTTGGGGTACACTGAAGCTTTCTTT.

This clonotype was detected a few times. The rearrangement links TRBV6-1 to TRBJ1-5; no reliable D call. Germline V gene data show CDR1 as MNHNS and CDR2 as SASEGT. The V end lost 7 bases, the J end lost 2 bases, and 18 bases lay between the germline ends. CDR3 size: 16 residues. Here the CDR3 DNA reads TGTGCCAGCATCCTCAGTGGGATGGGAGGCAATCAGCCCCAGCATTTT. The encoded protein is CASILSGMGGNQPQHF.

J is TRBJ1-1 and V is TRBV11-2; 8 bases line up with TRBD1. After removal of 6 bases from V and 4 bases from J, the junction contained 10 bases not matched to a gene. The CDR3 is 15 amino acids. Germline V gives CDR1 SGHAT, CDR2 FQNNGV. CDR3 sequence reads: CASRTYRGISTEAFF. DNA of the CDR3: TGTGCCAGCAGAACCTACAGGGGGATCAGCACTGAAGCTTTCTTT.

This clonotype came up many times. V and J are TRBV2 and TRBJ2-4; TRBD2 might be the D (5 bases). V dropped 0 bases and J dropped 9 bases, with 18 bases sitting between them. The CDR3 has 16 amino acids. Germline CDR1 and CDR2: SNHLY and FYNNEI. Written as DNA, the CDR3 is TGTGCCAGCAGTGAAGCGCTTCTACTAGTTTCGAGCATTCAGTACTTC. This encodes CASSEALLLVSSIQYF.

CDR3 sequence: CASSISFTNEKLFF. In DNA, the CDR3 is TGTGCCAGTAGTATCAGTTTCACTAATGAAAAACTGTTTTTT. V gene TRBV19 combines with J gene TRBJ1-4, with no clear D. The CDR3 contains 14 residues. Trimming left V 3 bases short and J 2 bases short, with 7 bases between. Germline CDR1 is LNHDA and CDR2 is SQIVND (reference sequence).

This clonotype was detected only a few times. The V gene is TRBV12-3 or TRBV12-4, the J gene TRBJ1-2; weak D call: TRBD1 (6 bases). The ends were cut back, 1 base at V and 0 bases at J, with 9 bases in the middle. The CDR3 has 15 amino acids. CDR3 sequence: CASSLVAGANYGYTF. The CDR3 nucleotides read TGTGCCAGCAGTTTAGTCGCAGGGGCTAACTATGGCTACACCTTC.

This clonotype was counted many times. The genes are TRBV7-2 and TRBJ1-2, with a tentative D call TRBD1 (6 bases). Trimming left V 3 bases short and J 6 bases short, with 11 bases between. Germline CDR1 and CDR2: SGHTA and FQGNSA. CDR3 length: 13 amino acids. In nucleotides, the CDR3 is TGTGCCAGCAGCTTGGACAGTTTTGATGGCTACACCTTC. Translated: CASSLDSFDGYTF.

A few counts support this clonotype. The chain carries TRBV27 and TRBJ2-7; tentative D call: TRBD2 (7 bases). The germline gives CDR1 MNHEY, CDR2 SMNVEV (reference sequence). The length of the CDR3 is 13 residues. Between the trimmed V and J ends, which lost 4 bases and 7 bases, there was a span of 14 bases. In DNA form, the CDR3 reads TGTGCCAGCAGTTGGGCGGGGGCGGGTGAGCAGTACTTC. Translating gives CASSWAGAGEQYF.

This clonotype was seen a few times. The chain uses TRBV7-9 and TRBJ2-7, with D tentatively TRBD2 (5 bases). Germline CDR1 SEHNR, CDR2 FQNEAQ (reference sequence). V shed 6 bases and J shed 6 bases, with 18 bases lying between them. There are 14 residues in the CDR3. The DNA for the CDR3 is TGTGCCAGCAGGAACGTCTCCCTCACTAGCGAGCAGTACTTC. It codes for CASRNVSLTSEQYF.

This chain uses TRBV20-1 with TRBJ2-7, with a possible D match to TRBD1 (6 bases). From germline, CDR1 is DFQATT and CDR2 SNEGSKA (reference sequence). Trimming took off 3 bases at V and 4 bases at J, with 13 bases between the two ends. There are 13 residues in the CDR3. DNA of the CDR3: TGCAGTGCTAGTCCCCAGGGGTTGTACGAGCAGTACTTC. This encodes CSASPQGLYEQYF.

The chain recombines TRBV5-1 with TRBJ1-2; D unclear. Trimming pared 1 base from V and 8 bases from J, leaving 12 bases between. The CDR3 loop spans 13 amino acids. Germline values: CDR1 SGHRS, CDR2 YFSETQ. CDR3 sequence: CASSLSPGAGYTF. CDR3 bases: TGCGCCAGCAGCTTGTCCCCAGGCGCGGGCTACACCTTC.

The genes are TRBV24-1 and TRBJ2-1, with 10 nucleotides matching TRBD2. The CDR3 spans 13 residues. Losses at the gene ends were 2 bases for V and 16 bases for J; bases not matched to a gene: 7. The germline V gene encodes CDR1 KGHDR and CDR2 SFDVKD. DNA of the CDR3: TGTGCCACCAGTGATTCTAAAGCGGGAGGGGCCTTCTTC. Amino acid sequence: CATSDSKAGGAFF.

CDR3 DNA: TGCGCCAGCAGCTTGATGGGGTCGGTAAACATTCAGTACTTC. Residues: CASSLMGSVNIQYF. The chain employs TRBV5-1 and TRBJ2-4; no definite D call. Deletions cut 1 base from V and 6 bases from J, with 11 bases between. This CDR3 has 14 amino acids. CDR1 SGHRS and CDR2 YFSETQ come from the germline V gene. The variable domain in full, with the rest retrieved from reference TRBV5-1 and TRBJ2-4, is KAGVTQTPRYLIKTRGQQVTLSCSPISGHRSVSWYQQTPGQGLQFLFEYFSETQRNKGNFPGRFSGRQFSNSRSEMNVSTLELGDSALYLCASSLMGSVNIQYFGAGTRLSVL.